The T cell receptor beta chain described here comes from a study of cytomegalovirus exposure and HLA in healthy donors. Germline V gene sequence: CDR1 MNHNS, CDR2 SASEGT. This CDR3 comprises 14 residues. The ends were cut back, 5 bases at V and 4 bases at J, with 14 bases in the middle. 13 Jbeta primers and 60 Vbeta primers were used for the PCR. The protocol was immunoSEQ multiplex PCR, while the TCRdb copy is restricted to in-frame clones and leaves out a portion. The sample records roughly 43,000 clones, approximately 77% being singletons. The chain carries TRBV6-1 and TRBJ1-2; D possibly corresponds to TRBD1 (5 bases). The sample was PBMCs. The sequence came from a young man in good health and CMV-seronegative. The chain's CDR3 is CASSPTTGGYGYTF. As DNA, the CDR3 is TGTGCCAGCAGTCCTACGACCGGGGGCTATGGCTACACCTTC.